These 21 T cell receptor beta chains were all obtained from the same sample, sequenced in a study of beta chain features in type 1 diabetes. All of the isolated RNA was reverse transcribed, so expressed TCRB transcripts were sequenced. The data were produced by immunoSEQ multiplex PCR, yet TCRdb's version contains in-frame clones alone and is incomplete. This sample has roughly 330,000 clones; approximately 9.9% occur once, and the top ten carry 0.015%. What was sequenced was naive CD4+ T cells from blood. These receptors originate from a woman in her thirties in good health.

Only a few counts were recorded for this clone. CDR3 nucleotides: TGCGCCAGCAGTCGCGCGGGTGGAACTTCTCTCTACGAGCAGTACTTC. Amino acids: CASSRAGGTSLYEQYF. The chain links TRBV4-3 to TRBJ2-7; possibly TRBD2 for D (5 bases). V lost 6 bases and J lost 3, with 21 bases in between. The CDR3 runs 16 residues. In germline, CDR1 is LGHNA, CDR2 YSLEER.

The sample holds a few counts of this clone. V usage is TRBV5-6 and J usage is TRBJ2-7; D ambiguous. The V end was cut by 1 base, the J end by 0 bases, with 2 bases between. This CDR3 contains 12 residues. Germline assignment: CDR1 SGHDT and CDR2 YYEEEE. DNA of the CDR3: TGTGCCAGCAGCTTGTACTCCTACGAGCAGTACTTC. Translated, it gives CASSLYSYEQYF.

This clone was counted between two and nine times. This rearrangement joins TRBV9 to TRBJ2-3; 9 bases line up with TRBD2. Trimming at V came to 4 bases and at J to 4 bases, leaving 10 bases not matched to a gene. Germline CDR1 SGDLS, CDR2 YYNGEE. The CDR3 is made up of 16 amino acids. For the CDR3, the DNA is TGTGCCAGCAGCCCAGTTGGGGGGACTAGCCCAGATACGCAGTATTTT. It yields the protein CASSPVGGTSPDTQYF. The full variable domain, with the rest looked up from reference TRBV9 and TRBJ2-3, is DSGVTQTPKHLITATGQRVTLRCSPRSGDLSVYWYQQSLDQGLQFLIQYYNGEERAKGNILERFSAQQFPDLHSELNLSSLELGDSALYFCASSPVGGTSPDTQYFGPGTRLTVL.

This clone was seen more than once but under ten times. The chain uses TRBV5-1 and TRBJ2-1; 7 nucleotides align to TRBD1. Germline trimming cut 2 bases from V and 5 bases from J; bases unmatched to any gene: 7. The CDR3 is 15 residues long. Looked up from germline, CDR1 is SGHRS and CDR2 is YFSETQ. The CDR3 spells CASSLQGPANNEQFF. The CDR3 DNA follows: TGCGCCAGCAGCTTACAGGGGCCCGCGAACAATGAGCAGTTCTTC.

This rearrangement joins TRBV4-1 to TRBJ1-2; D is perhaps TRBD1 (6 bases). Looked up from germline, CDR1 is MGHRA and CDR2 is YSYEKL. Trimming took off 1 base at V and 4 bases at J, with 19 bases between the two ends. The CDR3 is 17 amino acids. The DNA for the CDR3 is TGCGCCAGCAGCCAAGCTAGGACAGACCCGTTGGGCTATGGCTACACCTTC. Residues: CASSQARTDPLGYGYTF.

The count of this clone is one. The chain joins TRBV5-1 to TRBJ1-1; D uncertain. Germline V gene sequence: CDR1 SGHRS, CDR2 YFSETQ. Trimming cost V 0 bases and J 0 bases, with 6 bases left between them. This CDR3 region has 14 residues. The CDR3 DNA follows: TGCGCCAGCAGCTTGGCCCTTTTGAACACTGAAGCTTTCTTT. Amino acid sequence: CASSLALLNTEAFF.

This clone was seen only a few times. The V call is TRBV7-9, the J call TRBJ2-1; D is unresolved. Trimming took off 1 base at V and 4 bases at J, with 8 bases between the two ends. The CDR3 is 14 amino acids. Per the germline V gene, CDR1 is SEHNR and CDR2 is FQNEAQ (reference sequence). The CDR3 here is CASSLVGDYNEQFF. The CDR3 nucleotides read TGTGCCAGCAGCTTAGTTGGAGATTACAATGAGCAGTTCTTC.

A few counts support this clone. The gene calls are TRBV27 and TRBJ2-1, with 8 bases lining up with TRBD1. The CDR3 is 18 residues long. Germline lookup yields CDR1 MNHEY and CDR2 SMNVEV (reference sequence). J lost 6 bases, V lost 1 base, and 14 bases had no gene match. The CDR3 DNA follows: TGTGCCAGCAGTTTATTTTTCGGCAGGGGGCCTCTTTCCAATGAGCAGTTCTTC. Its translation is CASSLFFGRGPLSNEQFF.

As to this clone: At one end the junction does not follow the germline gene, possibly because of a read error. The rearrangement uses TRBV6-5 and TRBJ2-3; D gene uncertain. CDR1 and CDR2 from the germline V gene are MNHEY and SVGAGI. CDR3 length equals 12 residues. CDR3 residues: CAISEVGDTQYF. In DNA, the CDR3 is TGTGCCATCAGTGAAGTCGGAGATACGCAGTATTTT.

This chain joins TRBV30 and TRBJ1-2; tentatively, D is TRBD1 (5 bases). V shed 8 bases and J shed 1 base, with 14 bases lying between them. The CDR3 sequence is 13 residues long. The germline CDR1 and CDR2 sequences are GTSNPN and SVGIG (reference sequence). This chain's CDR3 is CAGRGRLNYGYTF. The CDR3 DNA reads as TGTGCCGGTCGGGGGAGGCTTAACTATGGCTACACCTTC.

This clone was recorded a few times. In DNA form, the CDR3 reads TGTGCCACCAGCGGGGGACAGATGAATGAAAAACTGTTTTTT. Amino acids: CATSGGQMNEKLFF. The chain recombines TRBV15 with TRBJ1-4; 7 positions match TRBD1. Trimming at V came to 5 bases and at J to 5 bases, leaving 5 bases not matched to a gene. From germline, CDR1 is LNHNV and CDR2 YYDKDF (reference sequence). This CDR3 contains 14 residues.

J is TRBJ2-1 and V is TRBV19, with 13 bases aligning to TRBD2. V shed 4 bases and J 6 bases; nucleotides not matched to a gene: 0. This CDR3 has 14 residues. Germline V gives CDR1 LNHDA, CDR2 SQIVND (reference sequence). The CDR3 DNA is TGTGCCAGTAGTAGGACTAGCGGGAGCAATGAGCAGTTCTTC. Protein sequence: CASSRTSGSNEQFF.

This sequence joins TRBV19 and TRBJ2-1; TRBD2 agrees at 14 bases. CDR3 length: 16 residues. V was pared by 6 bases and J by 7 bases, with 8 bases of the junction left unmatched. The V gene's germline CDR1 is LNHDA and CDR2 SQIVND (reference sequence). For the CDR3, the DNA is TGTGCCAGTAGCCGACTAGCGGGAGGGACCTCGAATGAGCAGTTCTTC. Its translation: CASSRLAGGTSNEQFF.

In its sample, this clone was seen a few times. The chain carries TRBV18 and TRBJ2-1; 12 nucleotides align to TRBD2. The CDR3 spans 16 residues. Trimming cost V 5 bases and J 4 bases; bases outside gene matches: 6. The germline gives CDR1 KGHSH, CDR2 LQKENI. CDR3 loop: CASSSLTSGGYNEQFF. The DNA of the CDR3 is TGTGCCAGCTCATCGTTGACTAGCGGGGGATACAATGAGCAGTTCTTC. The variable domain in full, completed from reference TRBV18 and TRBJ2-1, reads NAGVMQNPRHLVRRRGQEARLRCSPMKGHSHVYWYRQLPEEGLKFMVYLQKENIIDESGMPKERFSAEFPKEGPSILRIQQVVRGDSAAYFCASSSLTSGGYNEQFFGPGTRLTVL.

This clone has more than one count but fewer than ten. This chain uses TRBV23-1 with TRBJ1-5; D not resolved. TRBV23-1 is given ORF status, its function remaining uncertain. Trimming took off 0 bases at V and 0 bases at J, with 12 bases between the two ends. CDR3 size: 17 residues. CDR3 region: CASSQSARLSSNQPQHF. CDR3 DNA sequence: TGCGCCAGCAGTCAATCCGCGCGTTTGTCTAGCAATCAGCCCCAGCATTTT.

The chain employs TRBV6-6 and TRBJ2-3; 15 nucleotides match TRBD2. The CDR3 has 15 residues. Looked up from germline, CDR1 is MNHNY and CDR2 is SVGAGI (reference sequence). The trim removed 6 bases at V and 4 bases at J, leaving 2 bases unmatched. DNA of the CDR3: TGTGCCAGCAGGGGGACTAGCGGGAGGTCAGATACGCAGTATTTT. As protein: CASRGTSGRSDTQYF.

This clone occurred a few times. V gene TRBV5-1 combines with J gene TRBJ1-1, with 8 nucleotides matching TRBD1. Germline V gene lookup returns CDR1 SGHRS and CDR2 YFSETQ. CDR3 length: 13 amino acids. V trimming: 3 bases; J trimming: 5 bases; junction bases outside the gene matches: 3. CDR3 sequence: CASSYRGETEAFF. As DNA, the CDR3 is TGCGCCAGCAGCTACAGGGGGGAGACTGAAGCTTTCTTT.

This chain uses TRBV7-9 with TRBJ2-6; no reliable D call. In germline, CDR1 is SEHNR, CDR2 FQNEAQ (reference sequence). The CDR3 loop spans 15 amino acids. The V end lost 5 bases, the J end lost 1 base, and 9 bases lay between the germline ends. CDR3 region: CASSPPGSGANVLTF. The DNA for the CDR3 is TGTGCCAGCAGCCCCCCCGGGTCTGGGGCCAACGTCCTGACTTTC.

This clone was seen more than once but under ten times. This chain joins TRBV25-1 and TRBJ2-1; D perhaps matches TRBD2 (6 bases). CDR3 length equals 14 residues. V was pared by 3 bases and J by 8 bases, with 14 bases between. Germline V lookup: CDR1 MGHDK, CDR2 SYGVNS. As DNA, the CDR3 is TGTGCCAGCAGTGACAGCCGCGGGGCGGATGAGCAGTTCTTC. It codes for CASSDSRGADEQFF.

This clone occurred a few times. V usage is TRBV13 and J usage is TRBJ2-3, with D possibly matching TRBD2 (6 bases). Germline CDR1 is PRHDT and CDR2 is FYEKMQ (reference sequence). The CDR3 loop spans 15 amino acids. Trimming removed 2 bases from V and 6 bases from J, with 15 bases in between. The CDR3 region is CASSLMDVGRDTQYF. The CDR3 DNA is TGTGCCAGCAGCTTAATGGACGTAGGGAGGGATACGCAGTATTTT.

This sequence joins TRBV6-1 and TRBJ2-5, with D maybe TRBD2 (6 bases). The CDR3 is 15 amino acids. Trimming took 4 bases from V and 5 from J, leaving 17 bases between them. The germline gives CDR1 MNHNS, CDR2 SASEGT. The CDR3: CASSGQAGVRETQYF. The CDR3 DNA is TGTGCCAGCAGTGGCCAAGCGGGCGTCAGGGAGACCCAGTACTTC.